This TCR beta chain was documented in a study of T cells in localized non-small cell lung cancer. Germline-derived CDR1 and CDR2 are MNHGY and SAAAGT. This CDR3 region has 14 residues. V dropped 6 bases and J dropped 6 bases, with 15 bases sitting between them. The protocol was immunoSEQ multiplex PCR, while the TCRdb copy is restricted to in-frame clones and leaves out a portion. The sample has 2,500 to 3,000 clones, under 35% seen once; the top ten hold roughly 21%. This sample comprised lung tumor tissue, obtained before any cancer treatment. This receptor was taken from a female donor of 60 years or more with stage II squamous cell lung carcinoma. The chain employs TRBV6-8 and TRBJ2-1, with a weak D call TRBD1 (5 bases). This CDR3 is CASSADRRTNEQFF. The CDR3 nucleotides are TGTGCCAGCAGCGCCGACAGAAGAACCAATGAGCAGTTCTTC.